The sequence of this T cell receptor beta chain was determined in a study of blood T cell repertoires in COVID-19. Study background: Samples came from the United States, Italy and Spain, spanning acute and convalescent COVID-19. PBMCs, B-cell-depleted T cells, or T cells were the source of the cDNA or gDNA that made up the material.

Germline V gene lookup returns CDR1 KGHSH and CDR2 LQKENI. This CDR3 is built from 14 residues. V shed 3 bases and J shed 5 bases, with 13 bases lying between them. Authors' methods: The authors estimated nucleated cell counts from reference gene primer amplification. TCRdb's table, derived via immunoSEQ multiplex PCR, lists solely in-frame clones and lacks some. V and J calls and clone size are copied from that table; D and trimming were computed from the DNA. There are roughly 240,000 clones in the sample; 75% to 90% occur only once, and 4.6% lies in the top ten. This TCR came from a man in his fifties or sixties who had recovered from COVID-19. Material for sequencing was peripheral blood. This chain links TRBV18 with TRBJ1-1; D is unclear. CDR3 sequence: CASSPQERATEAFF. CDR3 bases: TGTGCCAGCTCACCTCAGGAGAGGGCAACTGAAGCTTTCTTT. The full variable domain, in which reference TRBV18 and TRBJ1-1 provide the parts outside the CDR3, is NAGVMQNPRHLVRRRGQEARLRCSPMKGHSHVYWYRQLPEEGLKFMVYLQKENIIDESGMPKERFSAEFPKEGPSILRIQQVVRGDSAAYFCASSPQERATEAFFGQGTRLTVV.